What follows are 24 T cell receptor beta chains derived from one specimen sequenced in a study of cytomegalovirus exposure and HLA in healthy donors. The PCR contained 60 Vbeta and 13 Jbeta primers. Some clones are missing from TCRdb's copy, which holds only in-frame ones; the method was immunoSEQ multiplex PCR. The repertoire includes 90,000 to 120,000 clones, 60% to 80% of them detected once, and roughly 2.3% sits in the top ten. The material sequenced was PBMCs. The origin of the receptors is a man between 18 and 35 years old in good health and CMV-seronegative.

CDR3 in amino acids: CASSKTGIGTGELFF. CDR3 DNA sequence: TGTGCCAGCAGCAAGACAGGGATCGGGACCGGGGAGCTGTTTTTT. The chain joins TRBV5-4 to TRBJ2-2, with 7 positions matching TRBD1. This CDR3 has 15 amino acids. Trimming cost V 4 bases and J 5 bases; bases outside gene matches: 8. CDR1 is SGHNT, CDR2 YYREEE, per germline (reference sequence).

Many counts were recorded for this clone. The chain recombines TRBV6-6 with TRBJ2-2, with TRBD1 matching over 7 bases. The CDR3 is made up of 15 amino acids. The V gene's germline CDR1 is MNHNY and CDR2 SVGAGI (reference sequence). The J segment lost 2 bases and the V segment lost 4 bases, leaving 4 bases of the junction unmatched. The DNA of the CDR3 is TGTGCCAGCAGTTCACAAGGGGGCAACACCGGGGAGCTGTTTTTT. This gives the protein CASSSQGGNTGELFF.

The chain recombines TRBV6-5 with TRBJ2-5; possibly TRBD1 for D (5 bases). Near its end, the DNA agrees better with TRBJ2-7, so the J call may be wrong. The germline V gene encodes CDR1 MNHEY and CDR2 SVGAGI. This CDR3 contains 11 residues. CDR3: CATSQGNEQYF. The DNA of the CDR3 is TGTGCCACAAGCCAGGGAAACGAGCAGTACTTC.

V gene TRBV27 combines with J gene TRBJ2-2, with D tentatively TRBD1 (6 bases). The CDR3 contains 13 residues. Trimming took 4 bases from V and 9 from J, leaving 12 bases between them. Per germline, CDR1 MNHEY and CDR2 SMNVEV (reference sequence). CDR3 nucleotides: TGTGCCAGCAGTTACGACAGGTCGAGGGAGCTGTTTTTT. The encoded protein is CASSYDRSRELFF.

The chain uses TRBV6-5 and TRBJ2-7; 9 nucleotides match TRBD2. The length of the CDR3 is 15 residues. CDR1 and CDR2 (germline): MNHEY, SVGAGI. Unmatched junction bases numbered 2, after V lost 1 base and J lost 1 base. The CDR3 is CASSYLRGGSYEQYF. For the CDR3, the DNA is TGTGCCAGCAGTTACTTGCGGGGGGGGTCCTACGAGCAGTACTTC.

Comments on this clone: Other DNA sequences in the sample encode the same CDR3. The chain joins TRBV6-5 to TRBJ1-1; tentatively, D is TRBD1 (6 bases). V lost 6 bases and J lost 0, with 14 bases in between. The CDR3 is made up of 15 amino acids. The germline V gene encodes CDR1 MNHEY and CDR2 SVGAGI. The CDR3 here is CASSLQDRMNTEAFF. In DNA, the CDR3 is TGTGCCAGCAGCCTTCAGGACAGAATGAACACTGAAGCTTTCTTT.

This chain links TRBV14 with TRBJ2-5; D is perhaps TRBD1 (5 bases). Per germline, CDR1 SGHDN and CDR2 FVKESK. The V end lost 2 bases, the J end lost 5 bases, and 9 bases lay between the germline ends. The CDR3 consists of 13 residues. The chain's CDR3 is CASSQWGVETQYF. The CDR3 DNA is TGTGCCAGCAGCCAATGGGGCGTGGAGACCCAGTACTTC.

The chain combines TRBV10-3 with TRBJ2-5; 14 nucleotides agree with TRBD2. V shed 6 bases and J 5 bases; nucleotides not matched to a gene: 5. Germline-derived CDR1 and CDR2 are ENHRY and SYGVKD. The CDR3 totals 15 residues. CDR3 DNA: TGTGCCATCAGCCCGACTAGCGGGGGGGCGGAGACCCAGTACTTC. This sequence encodes CAISPTSGGAETQYF.

CDR3 residues: CASSIDTGELFF. As DNA, the CDR3 is TGTGCCAGTAGTATAGATACTGGGGAGCTGTTTTTT. The chain joins TRBV19 to TRBJ2-2; no firm D call. The CDR3 totals 12 residues. Looked up from germline, CDR1 is LNHDA and CDR2 is SQIVND (reference sequence). Trimming stripped 0 bases from V and 8 bases from J, with 4 bases between.

V usage is TRBV7-9 and J usage is TRBJ2-5, with 11 nucleotides matching TRBD2. Germline V CDR1 and CDR2: SEHNR, FQNEAQ (reference sequence). V was pared by 6 bases and J by 1 base, with 10 bases of the junction left unmatched. This CDR3 has 17 amino acids. CDR3 in DNA: TGTGCCAGCAGAGGCCCCCCACTAGCGGGGGTCCAAGAGACCCAGTACTTC. The encoded protein is CASRGPPLAGVQETQYF.

CDR3 nucleotide sequence: TGTGCCAGCATCCCGACCGGGGGGTCCTGTGAAGCTTTCTTT. Its translation: CASIPTGGSCEAFF. V usage is TRBV5-5 and J usage is TRBJ1-1; D is perhaps TRBD1 (5 bases). Germline lookup yields CDR1 SGHKS and CDR2 YYEKEE (reference sequence). Trimming shortened V by 6 bases and J by 7 bases, and 19 bases separated the two germline ends. This CDR3 spans 14 amino acids.

As regards this clone: The junction departs from germline at one end; a sequencing error may be responsible. This chain's CDR3 is CSSRSPGQGGTNEKLFF. For the CDR3, the DNA is TGTTCCAGCAGGTCTCCGGGACAGGGCGGTACTAATGAAAAACTGTTTTTT. The chain combines TRBV7-9 with TRBJ1-4; 9 positions agree with TRBD1. The CDR3 is 17 residues long. Germline V lookup: CDR1 SEHNR, CDR2 FQNEAQ (reference sequence).

This clone came up once. The chain is built from TRBV11-2 and TRBJ2-7; no clear D. The CDR3 extends over 12 amino acids. Germline CDR1 is SGHAT and CDR2 is FQNNGV. Trimming cost V 3 bases and J 3 bases, with 6 bases left between them. The CDR3 nucleotides are TGTGCCAGCAGCTTGCAGATCTACGAGCAGTACTTC. Translated, it gives CASSLQIYEQYF.

The V and J genes are TRBV7-9 and TRBJ1-4; TRBD1 aligns across 8 bases. Trimming removed 6 bases from V and 2 bases from J; junction bases left unmatched: 5. The CDR3 consists of 15 residues. The germline gives CDR1 SEHNR, CDR2 FQNEAQ (reference sequence). The CDR3 here is CASRGTGQTNEKLFF. As DNA, the CDR3 is TGTGCCAGCAGGGGGACAGGCCAGACTAATGAAAAACTGTTTTTT.

The genes are TRBV5-4 and TRBJ2-3; 12 nucleotides line up with TRBD2. CDR3 length: 15 amino acids. Germline loops: CDR1 SGHNT, CDR2 YYREEE (reference sequence). V shed 5 bases and J 4 bases; nucleotides not matched to a gene: 5. The CDR3: CASSLAGGAADTQYF. CDR3 DNA: TGTGCCAGCAGTCTAGCGGGGGGGGCCGCAGATACGCAGTATTTT.

The gene calls are TRBV27 and TRBJ1-6; possibly TRBD1 for D (5 bases). The CDR3 runs to 14 residues. CDR1 MNHEY and CDR2 SMNVEV come from the germline V gene (reference sequence). The V and J ends lost 3 bases and 6 bases respectively, with 9 bases between them. This CDR3 reads CASSFRQGNSPLHF. CDR3 nucleotides: TGTGCCAGCAGTTTTCGGCAGGGTAATTCACCCCTCCACTTT.

V and J are TRBV7-3 and TRBJ2-3, with 7 bases that match TRBD1. This CDR3 has 15 amino acids. Per the germline V gene, CDR1 is SGHTA and CDR2 is FQGTGA. With 3 bases clipped from V and 1 base from J, the junction kept 4 bases outside the gene matches. CDR3 in DNA: TGTGCCAGCAGCTTTTCCGGACAGGGCACAGATACGCAGTATTTT. Amino acid sequence: CASSFSGQGTDTQYF.

This clone was seen only a few times. The chain recombines TRBV4-3 with TRBJ2-7, with TRBD2 as a possible D gene (5 bases). Germline V gives CDR1 LGHNA, CDR2 YSLEER. The CDR3 has 14 residues. V was trimmed by 1 base and J by 3 bases, leaving 10 bases between them. The CDR3 DNA sequence: TGCGCCAGCAGCCAAGGCGGACTGAACTACGAGCAGTACTTC. Encoded protein: CASSQGGLNYEQYF.

V gene TRBV15 combines with J gene TRBJ2-3; TRBD2 aligns across 9 bases. Trimming at V came to 3 bases and at J to 4 bases, leaving 5 bases not matched to a gene. This CDR3 has 15 amino acids. Germline V gives CDR1 LNHNV, CDR2 YYDKDF (reference sequence). Here the CDR3 DNA reads TGTGCCACCAGCAGCGGGGCGGGGGGGGCAGATACGCAGTATTTT. Its translation: CATSSGAGGADTQYF.

V usage is TRBV9 and J usage is TRBJ2-3, with 11 bases fitting TRBD2. CDR1 is SGDLS and CDR2 is YYNGEE in the germline V gene. V shed 5 bases and J 6 bases; nucleotides not matched to a gene: 2. This CDR3 is 13 amino acids long. The CDR3 is CASSGTSGDTQYF. The DNA for the CDR3 is TGTGCCAGCAGTGGGACTAGCGGCGATACGCAGTATTTT. Filled out from reference TRBV9 and TRBJ2-3, the complete variable domain reads DSGVTQTPKHLITATGQRVTLRCSPRSGDLSVYWYQQSLDQGLQFLIQYYNGEERAKGNILERFSAQQFPDLHSELNLSSLELGDSALYFCASSGTSGDTQYFGPGTRLTVL.

CDR3 loop: CASSREAGTDFYGYTF. The CDR3 region has the DNA TGTGCCAGTAGTAGAGAAGCCGGGACAGACTTTTATGGCTACACCTTC. The gene calls are TRBV19 and TRBJ1-2; 7 nucleotides match TRBD1. This CDR3 is built from 16 residues. Trimming removed 4 bases from V and 5 bases from J; junction bases left unmatched: 13. Germline V gene lookup returns CDR1 LNHDA and CDR2 SQIVND (reference sequence).

CDR3 DNA: TGCGCCAGCAGCACCAGGGGTTCGCTAGAGACCCAGTACTTC. It encodes CASSTRGSLETQYF. The chain combines TRBV5-1 with TRBJ2-5, with D possibly being TRBD1 (6 bases). This CDR3 is built from 14 residues. Looked up from germline, CDR1 is SGHRS and CDR2 is YFSETQ. V lost 4 bases and J lost 4, with 14 bases in between.

CDR3 sequence (DNA): TGCGCCAGCAGCCAAGATGTGGGTACTAGCCCCTACAATGAGCAGTTCTTC. It codes for CASSQDVGTSPYNEQFF. V is TRBV4-3 and J is TRBJ2-1; D is possibly TRBD2 (6 bases). Trimming pared 0 bases from V and 2 bases from J, leaving 14 bases between. The length of the CDR3 is 17 residues. Germline V CDR1 and CDR2: LGHNA, YSLEER.

The chain combines TRBV28 with TRBJ2-5, with 9 bases identical to TRBD1. The CDR3 is made up of 19 amino acids. The trim removed 1 base at V and 3 bases at J, leaving 15 bases unmatched. Germline V gene lookup returns CDR1 MDHEN and CDR2 SYDVKM. CDR3 DNA sequence: TGTGCCAGCAGTTTATATAAGAGGCGGGGACAGGGTCTGGAAGAGACCCAGTACTTC. Translating it yields CASSLYKRRGQGLEETQYF.